Below are 27 T cell receptor beta chains sequenced from a single sample in a study of cytomegalovirus exposure and HLA in healthy donors. The method was immunoSEQ multiplex PCR; TCRdb's version includes in-frame clones alone and lacks a portion of them. The table includes about 150,000 clones, around nine tenths detected once. Sequencing was done on a sample of PBMCs. These receptors came from a man aged 18 to 35 in good health and CMV-seropositive.

CDR3 coding DNA: TGTGCCAGCAGTTTTGCTCGGGGAAGCACAGATACGCAGTATTTT. It codes for CASSFARGSTDTQYF. The chain links TRBV27 to TRBJ2-3; a weak D match, TRBD2 (5 bases). The V and J ends lost 3 bases and 0 bases respectively, with 10 bases between them. CDR1 is MNHEY, CDR2 SMNVEV, per germline (reference sequence). The length of the CDR3 is 15 residues.

This clone was seen a handful of times. This CDR3 is also generated by other DNA sequences in the sample. The chain is built from TRBV6-5 and TRBJ1-1; 8 positions match TRBD1. This CDR3 has 14 residues. Germline V gene data show CDR1 as MNHEY and CDR2 as SVGAGI. V lost 2 bases, J lost 1 base, and 0 bases stayed unmatched. The CDR3 protein is CASSYDRGNTEAFF. The CDR3 DNA reads TGTGCCAGCAGTTACGACAGGGGGAACACTGAAGCTTTCTTT.

The V and J genes are TRBV5-6 and TRBJ1-1; D may be TRBD1 (6 bases). The V gene's germline CDR1 is SGHDT and CDR2 YYEEEE. With 2 bases removed from V and 10 bases from J, the gap between germline ends came to 12 bases. CDR3 size: 12 residues. The CDR3 region is CASSFSGGRAFF. For the CDR3, the DNA is TGTGCCAGCAGCTTTTCGGGGGGCCGAGCTTTCTTT.

This sequence joins TRBV27 and TRBJ1-2; perhaps TRBD1 as D (6 bases). CDR3 length: 15 amino acids. The V gene lost 5 bases and the J gene lost 4 bases, with 17 bases spanning the gap. Germline V lookup: CDR1 MNHEY, CDR2 SMNVEV (reference sequence). CDR3 amino acids: CASSGQGAGAYGYTF. The CDR3 DNA sequence: TGTGCCAGCAGTGGCCAAGGGGCGGGGGCCTATGGCTACACCTTC.

The chain uses TRBV5-6 and TRBJ2-5; 10 bases match TRBD2. CDR1 and CDR2 from the germline V gene are SGHDT and YYEEEE. The CDR3 has 17 amino acids. J was trimmed by 4 bases and V by 2 bases; bases with no gene match: 11. CDR3 bases: TGTGCCAGCAGCTTAGGAGCTAGCGGGAGTGAAAGAGAGACCCAGTACTTC. Residues: CASSLGASGSERETQYF.

This chain uses TRBV6-5 with TRBJ2-1; possibly TRBD2 for D (6 bases). V shed 2 bases and J shed 3 bases, with 8 bases lying between them. This CDR3 region has 14 residues. Germline V gives CDR1 MNHEY, CDR2 SVGAGI. The CDR3 DNA sequence: TGTGCCAGCAGTTACGGCGGGATCTACAATGAGCAGTTCTTC. This translates into CASSYGGIYNEQFF.

In nucleotides, the CDR3 is TGTGCCAGCAGCCAACCGACTAGCGGGGGGTTCAATGAGCAGTTCTTC. Residues: CASSQPTSGGFNEQFF. The chain employs TRBV7-9 and TRBJ2-1; 13 bases agree with TRBD2. V was pared by 5 bases and J by 6 bases, with 7 bases of the junction left unmatched. The CDR3 extends over 16 amino acids. Looked up from germline, CDR1 is SEHNR and CDR2 is FQNEAQ (reference sequence).

This clone was counted a few times. The chain links TRBV2 to TRBJ2-7, with D unresolved. CDR1 and CDR2 (germline): SNHLY, FYNNEI. The ends were cut back, 7 bases at V and 3 bases at J, with 7 bases in the middle. The CDR3 runs 11 residues. CDR3 bases: TGTGCCAGCATGTCTAGCTACGAGCAGTACTTC. Protein product: CASMSSYEQYF.

The chain links TRBV9 to TRBJ2-3; TRBD1 agrees at 8 bases. The CDR3 consists of 17 residues. V trimming: 4 bases; J trimming: 3 bases; junction bases outside the gene matches: 13. Germline V gives CDR1 SGDLS, CDR2 YYNGEE. The CDR3, as DNA: TGTGCCAGCAGCCCTGAGCTCTCAGGACAGGGTACAGATACGCAGTATTTT. The encoded protein is CASSPELSGQGTDTQYF.

The rearrangement links TRBV4-3 to TRBJ1-1, with TRBD1 identical over 7 bases. In germline, CDR1 is LGHNA, CDR2 YSLEER. Losses at the gene ends were 3 bases for V and 2 bases for J; bases not matched to a gene: 12. CDR3 length: 17 amino acids. The DNA of the CDR3 is TGCGCCAGCAGCCAGGCTCCTCGACAGGGACGAAACACTGAAGCTTTCTTT. It is translated as CASSQAPRQGRNTEAFF.

This clone was seen many times. This sequence joins TRBV7-8 and TRBJ1-5, with a tentative D call TRBD1 (5 bases). Germline V gene data show CDR1 as SGHVS and CDR2 as FQNEAQ. The V gene lost 6 bases and the J gene lost 4 bases, with 16 bases spanning the gap. The CDR3 runs to 15 residues. Here the CDR3 DNA reads TGTGCCAGCAGATCTGAGACAGCCGGTAATCAGCCCCAGCATTTT. It is translated as CASRSETAGNQPQHF.

The V call is TRBV27, the J call TRBJ2-7, with unresolved D. Germline lookup yields CDR1 MNHEY and CDR2 SMNVEV (reference sequence). Trimming shortened V by 2 bases and J by 2 bases, and 7 bases separated the two germline ends. CDR3 length: 13 amino acids. Here the CDR3 DNA reads TGTGCCAGCAGTTTAACGGTCGCCTACGAGCAGTACTTC. It codes for CASSLTVAYEQYF.

The chain recombines TRBV11-2 with TRBJ2-1; TRBD2 might be the D (7 bases). This CDR3 contains 14 residues. Germline CDR1 reads SGHAT; CDR2 reads FQNNGV. V was cut by 5 bases and J by 4 bases, with 12 bases left in between. The DNA for the CDR3 is TGTGCCAGCAGCCAAGGGGGGGCTTACAATGAGCAGTTCTTC. Residues: CASSQGGAYNEQFF.

The chain couples TRBV4-1 to TRBJ2-5, with TRBD2 identical over 10 bases. CDR3 length: 14 residues. Germline V gene data show CDR1 as MGHRA and CDR2 as YSYEKL. V dropped 4 bases and J dropped 2; count of bases not matched to a gene: 1. The CDR3 sequence is CASSLSGGQETQYF. CDR3 in DNA: TGCGCCAGCAGCCTTAGCGGGGGGCAAGAGACCCAGTACTTC.

The rearrangement links TRBV9 to TRBJ1-1; tentatively, D is TRBD1 (6 bases). Germline assignment: CDR1 SGDLS and CDR2 YYNGEE. This CDR3 region has 13 residues. The V end lost 3 bases, the J end lost 5 bases, and 11 bases lay between the germline ends. The CDR3 is CASSEGGRTEAFF. The CDR3 DNA follows: TGTGCCAGCAGCGAGGGGGGGCGAACTGAAGCTTTCTTT.

The J gene is TRBJ2-7, the V gene TRBV4-3; 10 positions match TRBD1. The CDR3 has 15 residues. The germline V gene encodes CDR1 LGHNA and CDR2 YSLEER. V lost 3 bases, J lost 3 bases, and 5 bases stayed unmatched. The CDR3 is CASSHGTGENYEQYF. Here the CDR3 DNA reads TGCGCCAGCAGCCACGGGACAGGGGAAAACTACGAGCAGTACTTC.

This chain links TRBV2 with TRBJ2-7, with 7 bases aligning to TRBD1. The germline CDR1 and CDR2 sequences are SNHLY and FYNNEI. The CDR3 has 15 amino acids. J lost 2 bases, V lost 6 bases, and 10 bases had no gene match. Written as DNA, the CDR3 is TGTGCCAGCAGCTCACAGGGGAAGGAGGCCTACGAGCAGTACTTC. Amino acid sequence: CASSSQGKEAYEQYF.

The genes are TRBV4-3 and TRBJ1-1; tentatively, D is TRBD1 (6 bases). Germline-derived CDR1 and CDR2 are LGHNA and YSLEER. The CDR3 runs to 15 residues. Trimming removed 0 bases from V and 1 base from J, with 9 bases in between. Here the CDR3 DNA reads TGCGCCAGCAGCCAAGACTCACAGGGGAACACTGAAGCTTTCTTT. Its translation: CASSQDSQGNTEAFF.

The rearrangement joins TRBV7-9 to TRBJ2-7, with 8 positions matching TRBD2. J gave up 2 bases and V 5 bases, and 8 bases lay outside the gene matches. The germline V gene has CDR1 SEHNR and CDR2 FQNEAQ (reference sequence). The CDR3 length is 15 residues. The CDR3 nucleotides are TGTGCCAGCAGCCCCCTAACGGGAGGGCCCTACGAGCAGTACTTC. Its translation is CASSPLTGGPYEQYF. Full variable domain (missing parts from reference TRBV7-9 and TRBJ2-7): DTGVSQNPRHKITKRGQNVTFRCDPISEHNRLYWYRQTLGQGPEFLTYFQNEAQLEKSRLLSDRFSAERPKGSFSTLEIQRTEQGDSAMYLCASSPLTGGPYEQYFGPGTRLTVT.

The genes are TRBV9 and TRBJ2-7; D call uncertain. Trimming took 3 bases from V and 4 from J, leaving 5 bases between them. There are 11 residues in the CDR3. Germline CDR1 is SGDLS and CDR2 is YYNGEE. CDR3 sequence reads: CASSAGYEQYF. Here the CDR3 DNA reads TGTGCCAGCAGCGCCGGGTACGAGCAGTACTTC. The full variable domain, in which reference TRBV9 and TRBJ2-7 provide the parts outside the CDR3, is DSGVTQTPKHLITATGQRVTLRCSPRSGDLSVYWYQQSLDQGLQFLIQYYNGEERAKGNILERFSAQQFPDLHSELNLSSLELGDSALYFCASSAGYEQYFGPGTRLTVT.

The V call is TRBV5-6, the J call TRBJ2-4; D perhaps matches TRBD1 (5 bases). The V end was cut by 1 base, the J end by 2 bases, with 7 bases between. The CDR3 length is 14 residues. The germline V gene has CDR1 SGHDT and CDR2 YYEEEE. The CDR3: CASSLRGTKNIQYF. DNA of the CDR3: TGTGCCAGCAGCTTGAGGGGAACCAAAAACATTCAGTACTTC.

The gene calls are TRBV9 and TRBJ2-1, with 10 bases lining up with TRBD2. The germline V gene has CDR1 SGDLS and CDR2 YYNGEE. The CDR3 is 15 amino acids. The ends lost 4 bases at V and 4 bases at J; junction bases unmatched: 5. CDR3 in amino acids: CASSLTSGTYNEQFF. The CDR3 DNA sequence: TGTGCCAGCAGCCTCACTAGCGGGACGTACAATGAGCAGTTCTTC.

The chain is built from TRBV2 and TRBJ1-2; TRBD1 matches at 8 bases. The CDR3 covers 15 residues. Germline V gene data show CDR1 as SNHLY and CDR2 as FYNNEI. The V and J ends lost 6 bases and 2 bases, in that order; junction bases with no gene match: 8. The CDR3 spells CASRVTGGNNYGYTF. The DNA for the CDR3 is TGTGCCAGCAGGGTAACAGGGGGTAACAACTATGGCTACACCTTC. The full variable domain, its missing parts supplied by reference TRBV2 and TRBJ1-2, is EPEVTQTPSHQVTQMGQEVILRCVPISNHLYFYWYRQILGQKVEFLVSFYNNEISEKSEIFDDQFSVERPDGSNFTLKIRSTKLEDSAMYFCASRVTGGNNYGYTFGSGTRLTVV.

The chain links TRBV5-1 to TRBJ1-1, with 7 bases matching TRBD1. CDR1 and CDR2 from the germline V gene are SGHRS and YFSETQ. V dropped 4 bases and J dropped 5; count of bases not matched to a gene: 5. The CDR3 sequence is 13 residues long. CDR3 DNA: TGCGCCAGCAGCGAGATCAGGGGGACTGAAGCTTTCTTT. The encoded protein is CASSEIRGTEAFF.

The V and J genes are TRBV2 and TRBJ1-5; D is unclear. The CDR3 covers 14 residues. The V gene's germline CDR1 is SNHLY and CDR2 FYNNEI. V was clipped by 2 bases and J by 4 bases, with 9 bases between them. The CDR3 nucleotides read TGTGCCAGCAGTGAACAAGCCGGGAATCAGCCCCAGCATTTT. It specifies CASSEQAGNQPQHF.

V and J are TRBV10-2 and TRBJ1-1, with TRBD1 as a possible D gene (5 bases). The CDR3 spans 13 residues. V lost 4 bases and J lost 4, with 10 bases in between. Germline V gives CDR1 WSHSY, CDR2 SAAADI. The CDR3 loop reads CASSVTGSTEAFF. The CDR3 DNA reads TGCGCCAGCAGTGTAACAGGCAGCACTGAAGCTTTCTTT.

The chain combines TRBV14 with TRBJ2-7, with TRBD1 identical over 7 bases. Germline CDR1 and CDR2: SGHDN and FVKESK. V lost 0 bases and J lost 5; bases outside the gene matches: 13. The CDR3 is 17 residues long. CDR3 loop: CASSQDLPGQISDEQYF. DNA for the CDR3: TGTGCCAGCAGCCAAGACCTCCCGGGACAGATATCCGACGAGCAGTACTTC. Using reference TRBV14 and TRBJ2-7 for the parts outside the CDR3, the full variable domain is EAGVTQFPSHSVIEKGQTVTLRCDPISGHDNLYWYRRVMGKEIKFLLHFVKESKQDESGMPNNRFLAERTGGTYSTLKVQPAELEDSGVYFCASSQDLPGQISDEQYFGPGTRLTVT.